These 14 T cell receptor beta chains originate from one sample sequenced in a study of blood T cell repertoires in COVID-19. Sequencing was performed with immunoSEQ multiplex PCR; in TCRdb, only in-frame clones are kept and a portion is missing. This sample yields about 99,000 clones, of which around 74% are seen a single time; 15% to 20% belongs to the top ten. Sequencing input: peripheral blood. The receptors shown here come from a woman older than 75 with active or convalescent COVID-19.

V and J are TRBV6-5 and TRBJ1-5; D remains unclear. Germline V gene sequence: CDR1 MNHEY, CDR2 SVGAGI. The CDR3 covers 13 residues. With 5 bases removed from V and 2 bases from J, the gap between germline ends came to 7 bases. CDR3 sequence reads: CASSTSGNQPQHF. The CDR3, as DNA: TGTGCCAGCAGTACTTCTGGCAATCAGCCCCAGCATTTT.

This sequence joins TRBV2 and TRBJ2-1; 8 positions agree with TRBD2. The CDR3 is made up of 14 amino acids. V was clipped by 5 bases and J by 15 bases; unmatched bases: 15. Germline lookup yields CDR1 SNHLY and CDR2 FYNNEI. CDR3 region: CASSPTGLEGPTFF. In DNA form, the CDR3 reads TGTGCCAGCAGTCCAACGGGACTAGAGGGCCCGACGTTCTTC.

J is TRBJ1-2 and V is TRBV10-1, with a possible D match to TRBD1 (6 bases). This CDR3 spans 13 amino acids. The V gene lost 5 bases and the J gene lost 7 bases, with 14 bases spanning the gap. Germline V gene lookup returns CDR1 WNHNN and CDR2 SYGVQD (reference sequence). The CDR3 coding sequence is TGCGCCAGCAGTAAACTTACAGGGTTTGGCTACACCTTC. Protein product: CASSKLTGFGYTF.

In this sample, this clone turned up a few times. This sequence joins TRBV28 and TRBJ1-5; D may be TRBD1 (6 bases). Trimming removed 3 bases at V and 6 bases at J, with 9 bases between. The length of the CDR3 is 13 residues. Germline V gene lookup returns CDR1 MDHEN and CDR2 SYDVKM. The chain's CDR3 is CASSFTGFQPQHF. The CDR3 DNA is TGTGCCAGCAGTTTTACAGGGTTTCAGCCCCAGCATTTT. The full variable domain, with the rest looked up from reference TRBV28 and TRBJ1-5, is DVKVTQSSRYLVKRTGEKVFLECVQDMDHENMFWYRQDPGLGLRLIYFSYDVKMKEKGDIPEGYSVSREKKERFSLILESASTNQTSMYLCASSFTGFQPQHFGDGTRLSIL.

The chain is built from TRBV5-6 and TRBJ2-1; D is possibly TRBD2 (6 bases). The CDR3 sequence is 16 residues long. CDR1 and CDR2 (germline): SGHDT, YYEEEE. Deletions cut 0 bases from V and 0 bases from J, with 10 bases between. CDR3 bases: TGTGCCAGCAGCTTGGGTCAGGACTACTCCTACAATGAGCAGTTCTTC. As protein: CASSLGQDYSYNEQFF.

J is TRBJ2-5 and V is TRBV29-1; TRBD1 matches 7 bases. Germline CDR1 SQVTM, CDR2 ANQGSEA. The CDR3 is 13 residues long. V was clipped by 7 bases and J by 5 bases; unmatched bases: 10. The CDR3 sequence is CSATTGAGETQYF. The CDR3 DNA reads as TGCAGCGCAACCACAGGGGCTGGGGAGACCCAGTACTTC.

This clone was detected only a few times. In nucleotides, the CDR3 is TGTGCCACCAGTGAAACGGGACTAGCGGGAGGTAACAATGAGCAGTTCTTC. Translating it yields CATSETGLAGGNNEQFF. This chain links TRBV24-1 with TRBJ2-1, with 15 bases identical to TRBD2. CDR3 length equals 17 residues. Trimming took 4 bases from V and 5 from J; bases not matched to a gene: 5. CDR1 is KGHDR, CDR2 SFDVKD, per germline.

This chain joins TRBV7-2 and TRBJ2-7; a weak D match, TRBD1 (6 bases). This CDR3 has 15 amino acids. Germline V gene data show CDR1 as SGHTA and CDR2 as FQGNSA. V lost 6 bases and J 3 bases, leaving 18 bases between the germline ends. CDR3 DNA: TGTGCCAGCAGATTAAACGGGTACAGGGTCTACGAGCAGTACTTC. Encoded protein: CASRLNGYRVYEQYF.

This rearrangement joins TRBV6-5 to TRBJ2-3; possible D gene TRBD2, 5 bases. Per germline, CDR1 MNHEY and CDR2 SVGAGI. The CDR3 length is 14 residues. V lost 8 bases to trimming and J lost 6 bases, with 18 bases between them. CDR3 in DNA: TGTGCCAGCGCCAACTTAAGACGGGATGATACGCAGTATTTT. This sequence encodes CASANLRRDDTQYF.

V and J are TRBV5-1 and TRBJ2-7, with D tentatively TRBD1 (5 bases). CDR1 and CDR2 from the germline V gene are SGHRS and YFSETQ. Trimming removed 1 base from V and 0 bases from J, with 11 bases in between. The CDR3 runs 15 residues. CDR3 region: CASSLQGPSSYEQYF. The CDR3 region has the DNA TGCGCCAGCAGCTTGCAGGGTCCCTCCTCCTACGAGCAGTACTTC.

The rearrangement uses TRBV19 and TRBJ1-1, with 9 bases identical to TRBD1. Germline CDR1 reads LNHDA; CDR2 reads SQIVND (reference sequence). The CDR3 is 14 amino acids. After removal of 8 bases from V and 4 bases from J, the junction contained 8 bases not matched to a gene. CDR3 bases: TGTGCCAGTGGCCGGGACAGGGAGCCCACTGAAGCTTTCTTT. Translation gives CASGRDREPTEAFF.

The V and J genes are TRBV2 and TRBJ1-1; 9 bases match TRBD1. The CDR3 has 14 amino acids. Germline CDR1 is SNHLY and CDR2 is FYNNEI. Trimming removed 4 bases from V and 4 bases from J; junction bases left unmatched: 4. Here the CDR3 reads CASSGQGVATEAFF. Here the CDR3 DNA reads TGTGCCAGCAGTGGACAGGGGGTCGCCACTGAAGCTTTCTTT.

This sequence joins TRBV4-3 and TRBJ2-2; TRBD2 aligns across 10 bases. Germline assignment: CDR1 LGHNA and CDR2 YSLEER. V was pared by 3 bases and J by 6 bases, with 7 bases of the junction left unmatched. This CDR3 is built from 16 residues. CDR3 DNA: TGCGCCAGCAGCCAGGAAATCCTAGCGGGAGCCGGGGAGCTGTTTTTT. Its translation is CASSQEILAGAGELFF.

The V call is TRBV6-2 or TRBV6-3, the J call TRBJ2-4, with 13 bases lining up with TRBD2. The CDR3 totals 16 residues. In germline, CDR1 is MNHEY, CDR2 SVGEGT. J was trimmed by 7 bases and V by 5 bases; bases with no gene match: 8. The CDR3 sequence is CASSIRTSGSLNIQYF. The CDR3 DNA follows: TGTGCCAGCAGTATCCGGACTAGCGGGAGTTTGAACATTCAGTACTTC.